This entry lists 18 T cell receptor beta chains sequenced from one sample in a study of cytomegalovirus exposure and HLA in healthy donors. PCR primers comprised 60 Vbeta and 13 Jbeta primers. Using immunoSEQ multiplex PCR, the repertoire was profiled, and TCRdb retains in-frame clones only, with some absent. The repertoire holds 95,000 to 100,000 clones, with more than 60% as singletons. Sequencing used PBMCs. The receptors derive from a human donor in good health.

The chain couples TRBV4-1 to TRBJ2-1; 8 nucleotides align to TRBD1. With V trimmed by 0 bases and J by 6 bases, 16 bases remained unmatched. The CDR3 spans 19 residues. The germline V gene encodes CDR1 MGHRA and CDR2 YSYEKL. The CDR3 nucleotides read TGCGCCAGCAGCCAAGAATTCGGGTCGGGCCAGGGGGCTCTCAATGAGCAGTTCTTC. Protein: CASSQEFGSGQGALNEQFF.

The V gene is TRBV15, the J gene TRBJ1-2; TRBD1 matches at 7 bases. Per germline, CDR1 LNHNV and CDR2 YYDKDF (reference sequence). V was pared by 5 bases and J by 5 bases, with 8 bases of the junction left unmatched. The CDR3 has 14 amino acids. The CDR3 DNA reads TGTGCCACCAGCGGCCTCGGGACAGAGTATGGCTACACCTTC. It specifies CATSGLGTEYGYTF.

The chain links TRBV7-8 to TRBJ1-2; D gene unclear. V shed 2 bases and J shed 2 bases, with 15 bases lying between them. The germline V gene encodes CDR1 SGHVS and CDR2 FQNEAQ. The length of the CDR3 is 16 residues. The CDR3 coding sequence is TGTGCCAGCAGCTTAACCCCCCTCGGCAGGAACTATGGCTACACCTTC. Translation gives CASSLTPLGRNYGYTF. The entire variable domain, with the rest obtained from reference TRBV7-8 and TRBJ1-2, is as follows: GAGVSQSPRYKVAKRGQDVALRCDPISGHVSLFWYQQALGQGPEFLTYFQNEAQLDKSGLPSDRFFAERPEGSVSTLKIQRTQQEDSAVYLCASSLTPLGRNYGYTFGSGTRLTVV.

This clone was detected once. The V call is TRBV2, the J call TRBJ2-3, with D uncertain. The CDR3 totals 12 residues. Per germline, CDR1 SNHLY and CDR2 FYNNEI. Trimming pared 5 bases from V and 0 bases from J, leaving 3 bases between. The CDR3 loop reads CASSQSTDTQYF. The CDR3 DNA follows: TGTGCCAGCAGTCAAAGCACAGATACGCAGTATTTT. The whole variable domain, filled in from reference TRBV2 and TRBJ2-3, reads EPEVTQTPSHQVTQMGQEVILRCVPISNHLYFYWYRQILGQKVEFLVSFYNNEISEKSEIFDDQFSVERPDGSNFTLKIRSTKLEDSAMYFCASSQSTDTQYFGPGTRLTVL.

J is TRBJ2-1 and V is TRBV27; 8 nucleotides match TRBD2. The germline gives CDR1 MNHEY, CDR2 SMNVEV (reference sequence). CDR3 length equals 16 residues. V shed 3 bases and J 8 bases; nucleotides not matched to a gene: 12. The CDR3 here is CASSLIGSGGSDEQFF. The CDR3 DNA follows: TGTGCCAGCAGTTTGATCGGGTCGGGAGGGAGCGATGAGCAGTTCTTC.

The V and J genes are TRBV5-1 and TRBJ2-1; D uncertain. Looked up from germline, CDR1 is SGHRS and CDR2 is YFSETQ. V lost 0 bases, J lost 8 bases, and 9 bases lay in between. CDR3 size: 13 residues. For the CDR3, the DNA is TGCGCCAGCAGCTTGGTTGGCCACCATGAGCAGTTCTTC. It yields the protein CASSLVGHHEQFF.

V gene TRBV7-9 combines with J gene TRBJ1-2, with a possible D match to TRBD1 (5 bases). The CDR3 has 14 residues. V was pared by 2 bases and J by 2 bases, with 9 bases between. The germline V gene encodes CDR1 SEHNR and CDR2 FQNEAQ (reference sequence). CDR3 region: CASSLLRGNYGYTF. DNA of the CDR3: TGTGCCAGCAGCTTACTGCGGGGGAACTATGGCTACACCTTC.

This clone was recorded only once. The chain links TRBV6-4 to TRBJ2-1, with TRBD2 identical over 8 bases. There are 15 residues in the CDR3. Looked up from germline, CDR1 is MRHNA and CDR2 is SNTAGT. V dropped 4 bases and J dropped 6; count of bases not matched to a gene: 8. CDR3 region: CASSVEAGASNEQFF. In DNA form, the CDR3 reads TGTGCCAGCAGTGTGGAAGCGGGAGCCTCCAATGAGCAGTTCTTC.

V and J are TRBV19 and TRBJ2-7, with 12 bases that match TRBD2. The V gene end was trimmed by 4 bases and the J gene end by 2 bases; junction bases not matched to a gene: 0. The CDR3 is made up of 14 amino acids. Per the germline V gene, CDR1 is LNHDA and CDR2 is SQIVND (reference sequence). CDR3 DNA: TGTGCCAGTAGTAGACTAGCGGGAGCCTACGAGCAGTACTTC. Translating gives CASSRLAGAYEQYF.

The V and J genes are TRBV5-1 and TRBJ2-1, with D possibly matching TRBD1 (5 bases). V lost 0 bases and J 6 bases, leaving 13 bases between the germline ends. The germline gives CDR1 SGHRS, CDR2 YFSETQ. There are 15 residues in the CDR3. The CDR3 DNA is TGCGCCAGCAGCTTGGCTGTGCAGGGCCCCAATGAGCAGTTCTTC. Its translation is CASSLAVQGPNEQFF.

The chain recombines TRBV5-1 with TRBJ2-1, with D tentatively TRBD1 (6 bases). The germline gives CDR1 SGHRS, CDR2 YFSETQ. CDR3 length: 16 residues. Trimming shortened V by 4 bases and J by 0 bases, and 14 bases separated the two germline ends. The CDR3 loop is CASSNQGISSYNEQFF. DNA for the CDR3: TGCGCCAGCAGCAACCAGGGGATAAGCTCCTACAATGAGCAGTTCTTC.

J is TRBJ1-5 and V is TRBV5-5; tentatively, D is TRBD1 (6 bases). CDR1 is SGHKS and CDR2 is YYEKEE in the germline V gene (reference sequence). The CDR3 contains 16 residues. Between the trimmed V and J ends, which lost 0 bases and 5 bases, there was a span of 15 bases. The CDR3 loop is CASSLGGQLNHQPQHF. The CDR3, as DNA: TGTGCCAGCAGCTTGGGCGGACAGCTTAACCATCAGCCCCAGCATTTT.

This chain uses TRBV2 with TRBJ1-1; 9 positions match TRBD1. This CDR3 has 14 amino acids. CDR1 is SNHLY and CDR2 is FYNNEI in the germline V gene. The V segment lost 7 bases and the J segment 1 base; nucleotides outside the gene matches: 4. The CDR3 sequence is CASTRDRANTEAFF. CDR3 nucleotide sequence: TGTGCCAGCACTAGGGACAGGGCGAACACTGAAGCTTTCTTT.

The J gene is TRBJ2-1, the V gene TRBV10-1; 13 bases are shared with TRBD2. The germline CDR1 and CDR2 sequences are WNHNN and SYGVQD (reference sequence). With V trimmed by 3 bases and J by 7 bases, 6 bases remained unmatched. There are 16 residues in the CDR3. CDR3 residues: CASSDGLAGVLNEQFF. In nucleotides, the CDR3 is TGCGCCAGCAGTGATGGACTAGCGGGAGTTCTAAATGAGCAGTTCTTC.

The rearrangement links TRBV6-1 to TRBJ2-1, with 9 bases that match TRBD2. Trimming at V came to 7 bases and at J to 4 bases, leaving 5 bases not matched to a gene. Germline assignment: CDR1 MNHNS and CDR2 SASEGT. The CDR3 is 14 residues long. The CDR3 sequence is CASNRLAAYNEQFF. In DNA, the CDR3 is TGTGCCAGCAATAGACTAGCGGCATACAATGAGCAGTTCTTC.

The chain links TRBV5-1 to TRBJ1-1; maybe TRBD1 (6 bases). The CDR3 loop spans 12 amino acids. CDR1 is SGHRS and CDR2 is YFSETQ in the germline V gene. Trimming cost V 0 bases and J 9 bases, with 9 bases left between them. CDR3 DNA sequence: TGCGCCAGCAGCTTGGAAGGACAGAAAGCTTTCTTT. It encodes CASSLEGQKAFF.

This clone was seen a handful of times. This chain joins TRBV7-2 and TRBJ2-3; 10 bases match TRBD2. Germline CDR1 SGHTA, CDR2 FQGNSA. The trim removed 2 bases at V and 8 bases at J, leaving 1 base unmatched. The CDR3 runs 13 residues. The CDR3 loop reads CASSLRLAGTQYF. CDR3 DNA sequence: TGTGCCAGCAGCTTAAGACTAGCGGGTACGCAGTATTTT.

The chain combines TRBV12-5 with TRBJ1-5; no clear D gene. Germline V gene lookup returns CDR1 LGHNT and CDR2 FRNRAP. There are 17 residues in the CDR3. V lost 0 bases, J lost 0 bases, and 12 bases lay in between. CDR3 residues: CASGLVVGGLSNQPQHF. CDR3 coding DNA: TGTGCTAGTGGTTTGGTAGTCGGAGGGCTTAGCAATCAGCCCCAGCATTTT. Drawing the rest from reference TRBV12-5 and TRBJ1-5, the complete variable domain is DARVTQTPRHKVTEMGQEVTMRCQPILGHNTVFWYRQTMMQGLELLAYFRNRAPLDDSGMPKDRFSAEMPDATLATLKIQPSEPRDSAVYFCASGLVVGGLSNQPQHFGDGTRLSIL.